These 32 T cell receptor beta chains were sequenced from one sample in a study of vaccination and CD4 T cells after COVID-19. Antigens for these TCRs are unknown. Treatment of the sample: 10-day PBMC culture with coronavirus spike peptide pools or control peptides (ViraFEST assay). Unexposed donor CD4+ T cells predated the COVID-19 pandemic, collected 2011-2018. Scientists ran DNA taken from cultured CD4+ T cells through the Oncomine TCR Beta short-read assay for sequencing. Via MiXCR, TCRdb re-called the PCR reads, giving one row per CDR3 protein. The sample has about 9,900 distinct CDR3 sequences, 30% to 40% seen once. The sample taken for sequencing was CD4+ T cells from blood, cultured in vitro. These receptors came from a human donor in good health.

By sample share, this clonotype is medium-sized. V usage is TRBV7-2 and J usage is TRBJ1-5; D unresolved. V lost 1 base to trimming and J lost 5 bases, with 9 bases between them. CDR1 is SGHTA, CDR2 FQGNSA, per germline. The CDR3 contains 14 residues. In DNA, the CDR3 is TGTGCCAGCAGCTTAGGGTCGGGATATCAGCCCCAGCATTTT. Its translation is CASSLGSGYQPQHF.

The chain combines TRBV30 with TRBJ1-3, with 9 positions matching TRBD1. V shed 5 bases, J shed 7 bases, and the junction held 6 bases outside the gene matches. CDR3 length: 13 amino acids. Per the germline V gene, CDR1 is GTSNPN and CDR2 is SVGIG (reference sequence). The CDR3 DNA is TGTGCCTGGTCCCGACAGGGGGGCAACACCATATATTTT. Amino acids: CAWSRQGGNTIYF.

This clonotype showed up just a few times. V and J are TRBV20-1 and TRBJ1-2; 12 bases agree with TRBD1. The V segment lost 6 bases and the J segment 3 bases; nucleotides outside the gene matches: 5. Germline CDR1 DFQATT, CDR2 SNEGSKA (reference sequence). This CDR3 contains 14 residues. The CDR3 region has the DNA TGCAGTGCCTCGGGACAGGGGGCGGACTATGGCTACACCTTC. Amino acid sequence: CSASGQGADYGYTF.

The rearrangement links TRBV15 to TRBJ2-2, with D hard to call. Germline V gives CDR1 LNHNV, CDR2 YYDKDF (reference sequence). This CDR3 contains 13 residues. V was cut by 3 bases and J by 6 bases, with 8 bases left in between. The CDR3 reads CATSRNPPGELFF. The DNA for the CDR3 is TGTGCCACCAGCAGGAATCCTCCCGGGGAGCTGTTTTTT.

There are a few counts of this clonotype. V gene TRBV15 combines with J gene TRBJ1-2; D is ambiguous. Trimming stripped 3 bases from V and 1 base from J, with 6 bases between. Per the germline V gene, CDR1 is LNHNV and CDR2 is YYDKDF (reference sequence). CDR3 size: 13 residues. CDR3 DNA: TGTGCCACCAGCAGGACGGATAACTATGGCTACACCTTC. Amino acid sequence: CATSRTDNYGYTF.

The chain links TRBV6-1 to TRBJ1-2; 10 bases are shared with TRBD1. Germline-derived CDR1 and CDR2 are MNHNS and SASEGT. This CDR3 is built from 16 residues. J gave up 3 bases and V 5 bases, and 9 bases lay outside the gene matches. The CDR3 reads CASSPGTGDLHYGYTF. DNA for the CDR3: TGTGCCAGCAGTCCCGGGACAGGGGACTTACACTATGGCTACACCTTC.

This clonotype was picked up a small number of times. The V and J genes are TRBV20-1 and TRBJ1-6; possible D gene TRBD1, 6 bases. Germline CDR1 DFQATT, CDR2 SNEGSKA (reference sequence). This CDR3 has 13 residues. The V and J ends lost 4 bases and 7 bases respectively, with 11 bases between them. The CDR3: CSATKGGNSPLHF. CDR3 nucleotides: TGCAGTGCTACTAAAGGGGGGAATTCACCCCTCCACTTT.

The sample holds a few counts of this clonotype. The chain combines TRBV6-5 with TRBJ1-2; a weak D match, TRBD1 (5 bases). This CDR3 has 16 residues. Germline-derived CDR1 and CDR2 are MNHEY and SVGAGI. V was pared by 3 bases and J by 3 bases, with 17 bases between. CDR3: CASSYSRGSIYYGYTF. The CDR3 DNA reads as TGTGCCAGCAGTTATTCCCGGGGCAGCATCTACTATGGCTACACCTTC.

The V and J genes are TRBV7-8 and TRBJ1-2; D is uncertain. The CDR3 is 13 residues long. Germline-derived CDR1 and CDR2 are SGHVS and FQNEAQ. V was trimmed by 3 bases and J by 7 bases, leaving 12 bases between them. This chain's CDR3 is CASSLISQGGYTF. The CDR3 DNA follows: TGTGCCAGCAGCTTGATTTCCCAAGGTGGCTACACCTTC.

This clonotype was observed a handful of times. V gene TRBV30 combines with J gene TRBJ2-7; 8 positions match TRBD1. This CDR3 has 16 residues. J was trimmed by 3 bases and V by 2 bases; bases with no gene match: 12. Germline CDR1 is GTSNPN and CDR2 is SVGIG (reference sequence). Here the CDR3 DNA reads TGTGCCTGGAGTCTACTCTGGACAGGGCCCAGCTACGAGCAGTACTTC. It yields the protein CAWSLLWTGPSYEQYF.

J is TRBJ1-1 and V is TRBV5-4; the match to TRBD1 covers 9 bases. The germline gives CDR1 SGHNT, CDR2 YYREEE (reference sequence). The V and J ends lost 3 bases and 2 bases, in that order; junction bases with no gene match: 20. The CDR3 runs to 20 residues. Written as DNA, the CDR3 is TGTGCCAGCAGCTGTCCCGGGACAGGGCTCGTTTGTATTGGAAACACTGAAGCTTTCTTT. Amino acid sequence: CASSCPGTGLVCIGNTEAFF.

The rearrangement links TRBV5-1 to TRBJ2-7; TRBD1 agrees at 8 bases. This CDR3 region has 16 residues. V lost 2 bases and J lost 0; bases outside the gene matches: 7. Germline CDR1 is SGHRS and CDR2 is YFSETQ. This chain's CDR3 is CASSFSAGGFSYEQYF. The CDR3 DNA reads TGCGCCAGCAGCTTTAGTGCAGGGGGCTTCTCCTACGAGCAGTACTTC.

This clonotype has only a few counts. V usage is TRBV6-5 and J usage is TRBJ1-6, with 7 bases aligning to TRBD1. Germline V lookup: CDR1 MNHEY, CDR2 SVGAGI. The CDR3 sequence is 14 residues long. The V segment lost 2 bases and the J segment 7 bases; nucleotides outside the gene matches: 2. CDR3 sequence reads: CASSYGQENSPLHF. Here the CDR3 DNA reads TGTGCCAGCAGTTACGGACAGGAGAATTCACCCCTCCACTTT.

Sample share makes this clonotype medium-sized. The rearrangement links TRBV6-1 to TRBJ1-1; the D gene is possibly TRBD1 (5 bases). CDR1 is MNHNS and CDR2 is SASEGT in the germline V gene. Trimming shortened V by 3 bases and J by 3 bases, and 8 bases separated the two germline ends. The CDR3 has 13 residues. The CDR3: CASSEQGYTEAFF. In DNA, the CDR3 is TGTGCCAGCAGTGAGCAGGGATACACTGAAGCTTTCTTT.

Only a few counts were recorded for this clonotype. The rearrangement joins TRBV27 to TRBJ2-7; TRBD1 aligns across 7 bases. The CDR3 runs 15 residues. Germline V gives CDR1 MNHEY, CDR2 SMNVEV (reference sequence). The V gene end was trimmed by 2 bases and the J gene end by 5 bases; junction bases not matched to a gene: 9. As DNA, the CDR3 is TGTGCCAGCAGTTTAAATTGGCAGGGGGTTCACGAGCAGTACTTC. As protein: CASSLNWQGVHEQYF.

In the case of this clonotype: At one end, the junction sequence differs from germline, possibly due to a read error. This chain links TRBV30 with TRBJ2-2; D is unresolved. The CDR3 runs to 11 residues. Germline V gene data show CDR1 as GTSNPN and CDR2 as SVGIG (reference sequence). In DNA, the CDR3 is TGTGCCTGGAGTAATTCCGGAGAGCTGTTTTTT. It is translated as CAWSNSGELFF. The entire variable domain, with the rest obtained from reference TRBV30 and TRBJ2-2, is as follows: SQTIHQWPATLVQPVGSPLSLECTVEGTSNPNLYWYRQAAGRGLQLLFYSVGIGQISSEVPQNLSASRPQDRQFILSSKKLLLSDSGFYLCAWSNSGELFFGEGSRLTVL.

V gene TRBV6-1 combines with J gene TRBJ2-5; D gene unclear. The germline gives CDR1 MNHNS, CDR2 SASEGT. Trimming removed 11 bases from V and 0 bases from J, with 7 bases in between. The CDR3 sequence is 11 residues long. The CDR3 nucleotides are TGTGCCGCACAGTACCAAGAGACCCAGTACTTC. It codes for CAAQYQETQYF.

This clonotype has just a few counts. The CDR3 here is CASSEGLGNQPQHF. In nucleotides, the CDR3 is TGTGCCAGCAGTGAAGGGTTGGGTAATCAGCCCCAGCATTTT. The chain uses TRBV6-1 and TRBJ1-5; D uncertain. This CDR3 contains 14 residues. The V end lost 1 base, the J end lost 4 bases, and 8 bases lay between the germline ends. Germline loops: CDR1 MNHNS, CDR2 SASEGT.

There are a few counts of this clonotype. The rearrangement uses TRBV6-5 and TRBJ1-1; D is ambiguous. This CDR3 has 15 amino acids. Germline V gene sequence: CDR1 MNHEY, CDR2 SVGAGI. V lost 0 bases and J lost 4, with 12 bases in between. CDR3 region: CASSYSISSSTEAFF. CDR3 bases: TGTGCCAGCAGTTACTCGATAAGTTCCAGCACTGAAGCTTTCTTT.

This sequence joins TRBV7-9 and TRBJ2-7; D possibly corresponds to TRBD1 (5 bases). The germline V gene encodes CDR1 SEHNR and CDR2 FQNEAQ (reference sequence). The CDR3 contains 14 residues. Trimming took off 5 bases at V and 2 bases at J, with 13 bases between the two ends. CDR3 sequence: CASSPQVNTYEQYF. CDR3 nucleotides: TGTGCCAGCAGCCCACAGGTAAATACCTACGAGCAGTACTTC.

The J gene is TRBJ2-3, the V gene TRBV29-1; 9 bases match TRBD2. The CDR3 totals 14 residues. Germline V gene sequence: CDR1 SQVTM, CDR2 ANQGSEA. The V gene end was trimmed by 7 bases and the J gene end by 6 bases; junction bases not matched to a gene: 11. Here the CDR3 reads CSGWGGLAGDTQYF. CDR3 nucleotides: TGCAGCGGATGGGGGGGACTAGCTGGGGATACGCAGTATTTT.

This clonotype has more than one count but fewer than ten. CDR3 nucleotides: TGTGCCAGCAACAGATGGGGGCAAGTCTCCTATAATTCACCCCTCCACTTT. It specifies CASNRWGQVSYNSPLHF. V gene TRBV9 combines with J gene TRBJ1-6, with D maybe TRBD1 (6 bases). Trimming shortened V by 6 bases and J by 0 bases, and 16 bases separated the two germline ends. The CDR3 has 17 amino acids. Per the germline V gene, CDR1 is SGDLS and CDR2 is YYNGEE.

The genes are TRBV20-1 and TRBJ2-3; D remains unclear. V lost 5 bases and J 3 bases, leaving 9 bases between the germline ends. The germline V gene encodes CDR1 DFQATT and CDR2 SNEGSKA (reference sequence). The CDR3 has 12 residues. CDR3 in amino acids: CSASLETDTQYF. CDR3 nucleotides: TGCAGTGCTTCCCTGGAAACAGATACGCAGTATTTT.

CDR3 in amino acids: CAWSSQGPRYGYTF. For the CDR3, the DNA is TGTGCCTGGAGTTCTCAGGGACCTCGCTATGGCTACACCTTC. This chain joins TRBV30 and TRBJ1-2, with D possibly matching TRBD1 (5 bases). V dropped 2 bases and J dropped 4 bases, with 14 bases sitting between them. The CDR3 covers 14 residues. Germline CDR1 and CDR2: GTSNPN and SVGIG (reference sequence).

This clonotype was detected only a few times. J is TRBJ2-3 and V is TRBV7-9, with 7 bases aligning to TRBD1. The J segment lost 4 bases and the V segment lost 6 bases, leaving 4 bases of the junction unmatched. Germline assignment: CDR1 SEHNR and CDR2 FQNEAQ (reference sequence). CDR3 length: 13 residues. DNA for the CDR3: TGTGCCAGCAGGTACAGGGGAGCAGATACGCAGTATTTT. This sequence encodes CASRYRGADTQYF.

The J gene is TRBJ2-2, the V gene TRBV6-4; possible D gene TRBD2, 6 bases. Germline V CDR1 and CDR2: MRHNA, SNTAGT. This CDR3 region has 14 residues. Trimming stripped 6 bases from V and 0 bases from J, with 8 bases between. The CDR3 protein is CASSWGANTGELFF. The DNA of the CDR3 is TGTGCCAGCAGCTGGGGGGCGAACACCGGGGAGCTGTTTTTT.

This CDR3 is CSARQNTEAFF. CDR3 DNA sequence: TGCAGTGCTAGACAGAACACTGAAGCTTTCTTT. The chain has TRBV20-1 and TRBJ1-1; D is unresolved. CDR1 DFQATT and CDR2 SNEGSKA come from the germline V gene (reference sequence). V was clipped by 2 bases and J by 1 base, with 2 bases between them. There are 11 residues in the CDR3.

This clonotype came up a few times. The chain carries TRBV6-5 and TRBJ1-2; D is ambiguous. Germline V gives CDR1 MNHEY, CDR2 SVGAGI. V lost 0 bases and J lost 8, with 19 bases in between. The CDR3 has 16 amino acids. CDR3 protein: CASSYSQIDAKYGYTF. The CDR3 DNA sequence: TGTGCCAGCAGTTACTCCCAAATAGACGCCAAGTACGGCTACACCTTC.

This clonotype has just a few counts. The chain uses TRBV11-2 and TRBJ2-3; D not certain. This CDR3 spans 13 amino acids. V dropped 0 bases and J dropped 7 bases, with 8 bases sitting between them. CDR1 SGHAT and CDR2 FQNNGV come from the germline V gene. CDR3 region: CASSLDLRNTQYF. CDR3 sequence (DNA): TGTGCCAGCAGCTTAGATCTAAGAAATACGCAGTATTTT.

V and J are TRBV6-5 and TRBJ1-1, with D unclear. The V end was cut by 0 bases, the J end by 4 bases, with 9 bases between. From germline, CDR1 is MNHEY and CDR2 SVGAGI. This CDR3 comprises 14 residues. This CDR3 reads CASSYSNMGTEAFF. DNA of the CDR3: TGTGCCAGCAGTTACTCGAACATGGGCACTGAAGCTTTCTTT.

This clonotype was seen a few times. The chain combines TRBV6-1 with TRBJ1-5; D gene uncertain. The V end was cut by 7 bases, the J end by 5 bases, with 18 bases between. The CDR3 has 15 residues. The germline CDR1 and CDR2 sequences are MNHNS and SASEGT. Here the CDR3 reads CASTSLGPGDQPQHF. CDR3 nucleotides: TGTGCCAGCACCTCCCTTGGTCCCGGGGATCAGCCCCAGCATTTT.

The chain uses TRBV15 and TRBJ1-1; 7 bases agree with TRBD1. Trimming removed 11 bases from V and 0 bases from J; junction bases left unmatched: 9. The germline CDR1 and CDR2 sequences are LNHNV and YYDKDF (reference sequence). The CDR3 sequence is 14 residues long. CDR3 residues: CAVGTAVLNTEAFF. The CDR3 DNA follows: TGTGCCGTCGGGACAGCGGTATTGAACACTGAAGCTTTCTTT.